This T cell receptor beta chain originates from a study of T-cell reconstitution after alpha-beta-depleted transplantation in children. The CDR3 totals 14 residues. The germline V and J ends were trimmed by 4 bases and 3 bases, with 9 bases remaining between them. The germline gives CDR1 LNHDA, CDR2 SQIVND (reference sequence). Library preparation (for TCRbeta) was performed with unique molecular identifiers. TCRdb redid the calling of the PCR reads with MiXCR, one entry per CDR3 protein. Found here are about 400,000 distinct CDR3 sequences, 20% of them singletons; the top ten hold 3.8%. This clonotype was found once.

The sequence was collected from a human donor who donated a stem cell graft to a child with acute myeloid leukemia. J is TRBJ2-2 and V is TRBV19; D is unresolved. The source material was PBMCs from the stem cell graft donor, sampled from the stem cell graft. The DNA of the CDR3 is TGTGCCAGTAGTAAACAGTCATACACCGGGGAGCTGTTTTTT. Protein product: CASSKQSYTGELFF.